This T cell receptor beta chain was observed in a study of blood T cell repertoires in COVID-19. The CDR3 is 13 residues long. Germline lookup yields CDR1 WNHNN and CDR2 SYGVQD (reference sequence). Only in-frame clones appear in the TCRdb table, and some are missing; sequencing was by immunoSEQ multiplex PCR. The repertoire has some 350,000 clones, about nine tenths of them found once; the top ten carry around 6%. During active infection, Seattle patients enrolled and were then monitored through disease. The sample holds a few counts of this clone. Compared with germline, one end of the junction differs, possibly owing to a read error.

Input material: peripheral blood. This clonotype was sampled from a woman between 50 and 59 years old with COVID-19, enrolled during active disease. The rearrangement joins TRBV10-1 to TRBJ2-7; the match to TRBD1 covers 7 bases. The CDR3 DNA reads as TGCGCCAGCAGTGGGGACAGATCGTACGTGCAGTACTTC. The encoded protein is CASSGDRSYVQYF.